This TCR beta chain was retrieved from a study of tumor and adjacent non-tumor tissue in lung cancer. Looking at the study overall: The patients, about nine men and 4 or 5 women, were roughly 30 to 76 with stage I to III disease. General study results and limits: Compared with tumor, normal lung showed significantly lower TCR diversity.

TCRbeta libraries were built with three rounds of nested PCR, modified from ARM-PCR. Each CDR3 protein is one row after TCRdb ran MiXCR on the multiplex PCR reads. This sample has 55,000 to 70,000 distinct CDR3 sequences, with almost 60% found just once. The template was RNA from unsorted bulk tissue. A note on this clonotype: Antigen: not known. With a much larger clone just one base away, this may be a read error.

Per germline, CDR1 SEHNR and CDR2 FQNEAQ (reference sequence). The CDR3 is 15 residues long. The V end was cut by 6 bases, the J end by 4 bases, with 18 bases between. The sample taken for sequencing was lung tumor tissue. This sequence originates from a man aged 45-60 years with non-small cell lung cancer. The gene calls are TRBV7-9 and TRBJ1-1, with a possible D match to TRBD1 (6 bases). CDR3 sequence (DNA): TGTGCCAGCAGTCACCACAGGGAAGGGACCACTGAAGCTTTCTTT. Translating gives CASSHHREGTTEAFF. The full variable domain, its missing parts supplied by reference TRBV7-9 and TRBJ1-1, is DTGVSQNPRHKITKRGQNVTFRCDPISEHNRLYWYRQTLGQGPEFLTYFQNEAQLEKSRLLSDRFSAERPKGSFSTLEIQRTEQGDSAMYLCASSHHREGTTEAFFGQGTRLTVV.